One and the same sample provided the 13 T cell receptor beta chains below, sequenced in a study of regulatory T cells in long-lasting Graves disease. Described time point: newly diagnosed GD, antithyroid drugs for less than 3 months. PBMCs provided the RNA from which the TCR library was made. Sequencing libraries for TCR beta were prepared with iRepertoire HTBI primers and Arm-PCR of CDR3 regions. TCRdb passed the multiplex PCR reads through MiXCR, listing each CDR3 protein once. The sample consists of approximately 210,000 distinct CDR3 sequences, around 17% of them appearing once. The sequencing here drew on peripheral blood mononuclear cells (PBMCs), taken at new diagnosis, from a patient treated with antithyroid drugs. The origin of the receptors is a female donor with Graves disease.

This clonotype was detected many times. CDR3 bases: TGTGCCAGCAGTGACGGAACCTCTGGGGCCAACGTCCTGACTTTC. Amino acids: CASSDGTSGANVLTF. The chain joins TRBV6-1 to TRBJ2-6; the D is unclear. The CDR3 is made up of 15 amino acids. Per the germline V gene, CDR1 is MNHNS and CDR2 is SASEGT. Trimming pared 3 bases from V and 0 bases from J, leaving 6 bases between.

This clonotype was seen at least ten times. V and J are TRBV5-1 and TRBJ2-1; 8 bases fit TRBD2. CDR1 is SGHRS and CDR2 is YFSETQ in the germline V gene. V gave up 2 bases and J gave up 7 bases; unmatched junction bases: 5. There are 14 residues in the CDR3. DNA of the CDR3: TGCGCCAGCAGCTTCAGCGGGAGACCAAATGAGCAGTTCTTC. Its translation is CASSFSGRPNEQFF.

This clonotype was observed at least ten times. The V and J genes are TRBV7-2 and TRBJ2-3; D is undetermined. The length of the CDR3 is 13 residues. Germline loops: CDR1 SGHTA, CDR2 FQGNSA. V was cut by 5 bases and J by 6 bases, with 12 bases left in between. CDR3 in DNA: TGTGCCAGCAGCCCCCGGGCCGAGGATACGCAGTATTTT. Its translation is CASSPRAEDTQYF.

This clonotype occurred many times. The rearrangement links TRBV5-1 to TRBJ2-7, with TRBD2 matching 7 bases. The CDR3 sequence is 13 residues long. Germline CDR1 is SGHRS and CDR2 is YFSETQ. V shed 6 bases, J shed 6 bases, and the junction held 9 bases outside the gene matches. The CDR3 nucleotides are TGCGCCAGCACCCCCGGCTCGGGGGGCGAGCAGTACTTC. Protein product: CASTPGSGGEQYF.

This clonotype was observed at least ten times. This chain's CDR3 is CATSDLGTNYGYTF. CDR3 DNA: TGTGCCACCAGTGATTTAGGCACGAACTATGGCTACACCTTC. The J gene is TRBJ1-2, the V gene TRBV24-1; D unresolved. Trimming shortened V by 1 base and J by 2 bases, and 7 bases separated the two germline ends. This CDR3 is 14 amino acids long. Germline V gene sequence: CDR1 KGHDR, CDR2 SFDVKD.

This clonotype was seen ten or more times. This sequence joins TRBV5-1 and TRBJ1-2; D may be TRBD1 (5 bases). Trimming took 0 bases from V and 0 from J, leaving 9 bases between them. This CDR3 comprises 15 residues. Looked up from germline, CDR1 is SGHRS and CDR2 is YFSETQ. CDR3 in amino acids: CASSLGMTANYGYTF. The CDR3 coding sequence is TGCGCCAGCAGCTTGGGGATGACAGCTAACTATGGCTACACCTTC.

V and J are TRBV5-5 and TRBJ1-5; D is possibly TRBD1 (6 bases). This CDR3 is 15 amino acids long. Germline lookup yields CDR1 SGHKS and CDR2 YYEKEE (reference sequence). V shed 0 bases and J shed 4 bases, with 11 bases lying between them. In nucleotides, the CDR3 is TGTGCCAGCAGCTTGGGAGTCAGGGGAAATCAGCCCCAGCATTTT. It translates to CASSLGVRGNQPQHF.

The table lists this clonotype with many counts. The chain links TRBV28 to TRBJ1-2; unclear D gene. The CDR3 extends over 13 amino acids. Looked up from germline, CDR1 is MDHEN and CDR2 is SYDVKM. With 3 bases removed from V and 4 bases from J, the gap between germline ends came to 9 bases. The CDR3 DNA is TGTGCCAGCAGTTTCGTCGGCACCTATGGCTACACCTTC. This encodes CASSFVGTYGYTF.

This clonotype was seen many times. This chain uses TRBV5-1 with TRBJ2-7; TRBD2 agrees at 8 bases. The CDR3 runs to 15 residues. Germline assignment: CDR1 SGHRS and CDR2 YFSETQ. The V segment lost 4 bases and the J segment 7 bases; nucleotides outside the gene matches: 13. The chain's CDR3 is CASSLTGTRVGEQYF. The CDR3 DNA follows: TGCGCCAGCAGCCTTACCGGGACTAGGGTGGGGGAGCAGTACTTC.

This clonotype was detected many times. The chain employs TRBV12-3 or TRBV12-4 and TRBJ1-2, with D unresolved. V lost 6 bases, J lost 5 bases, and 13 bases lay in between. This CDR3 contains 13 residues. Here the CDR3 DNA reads TGTGCCAGCAGGCCCAAGGGCGGATATGGCTACACCTTC. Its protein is CASRPKGGYGYTF.

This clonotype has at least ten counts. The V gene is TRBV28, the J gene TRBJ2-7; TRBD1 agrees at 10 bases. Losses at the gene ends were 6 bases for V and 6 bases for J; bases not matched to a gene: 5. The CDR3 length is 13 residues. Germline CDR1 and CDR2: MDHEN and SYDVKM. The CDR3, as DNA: TGTGCCAGCAGGGGACAGGGGCTCTCCGAGCAGTACTTC. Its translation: CASRGQGLSEQYF.

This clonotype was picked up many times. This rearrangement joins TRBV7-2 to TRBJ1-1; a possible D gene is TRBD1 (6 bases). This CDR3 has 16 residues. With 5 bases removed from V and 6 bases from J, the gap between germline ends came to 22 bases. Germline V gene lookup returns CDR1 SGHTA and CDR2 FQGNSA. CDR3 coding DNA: TGTGCCAGCAGCCCCCTGGCGTGGACCGGGGGCGCTGAAGCTTTCTTT. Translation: CASSPLAWTGGAEAFF.

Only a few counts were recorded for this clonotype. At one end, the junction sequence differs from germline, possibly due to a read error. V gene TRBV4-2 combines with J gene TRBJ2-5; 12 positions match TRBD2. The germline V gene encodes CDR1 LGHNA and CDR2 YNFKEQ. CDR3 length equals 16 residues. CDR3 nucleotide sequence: TGTGCCGGCAGCCAAAGGACTAGCGGGAACCAAGAGACCCAGTACTTC. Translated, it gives CAGSQRTSGNQETQYF.